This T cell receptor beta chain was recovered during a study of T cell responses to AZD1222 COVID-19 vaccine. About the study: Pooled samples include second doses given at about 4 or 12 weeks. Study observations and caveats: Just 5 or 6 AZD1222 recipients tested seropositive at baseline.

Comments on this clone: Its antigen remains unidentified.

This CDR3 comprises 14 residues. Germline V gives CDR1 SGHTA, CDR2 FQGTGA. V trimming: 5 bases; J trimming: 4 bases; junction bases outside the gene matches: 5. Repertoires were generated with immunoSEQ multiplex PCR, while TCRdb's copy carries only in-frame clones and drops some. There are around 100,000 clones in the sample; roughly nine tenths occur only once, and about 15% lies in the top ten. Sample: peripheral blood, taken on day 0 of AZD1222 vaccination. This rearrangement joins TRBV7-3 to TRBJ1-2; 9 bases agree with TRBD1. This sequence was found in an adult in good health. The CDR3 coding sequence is TGTGCCAGCAGCCCCACAGGGGGCGGCTATGGCTACACCTTC. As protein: CASSPTGGGYGYTF.